This record concerns one T cell receptor (beta chain) sequence. Its target is unknown. The sample originates from a study of shared clonotypes between healthy human individuals. Background on the study: Each donor had three CD4 naive, three CD4 memory, two CD8 naive and one CD8 memory plate. Findings and limits, study-wide: Clonotypes which were not shared had lower generation probabilities than clonotypes that all four donors shared. Sample collection involved blood only; tissue repertoires are likely different.

Using immunoSEQ multiplex PCR, the repertoire was profiled, and TCRdb retains in-frame clones only, with some absent. The data show fewer than 2.5 million clones, 93% seen once. V shed 3 bases and J shed 6 bases, with 9 bases lying between them. Per germline, CDR1 DFQATT and CDR2 SNEGSKA (reference sequence). This CDR3 contains 11 residues. The gene calls are TRBV20-1 and TRBJ2-7, with D uncertain. Input material: naive CD4+ T cells from PBMCs. As to subset: CD45RA+ positively selected. The sequence derives from a man aged 18 to 30 in good health. Some clones in this sample may be carry-over from other donors' samples. CDR3 residues: CSASGLTEQYF. The CDR3 DNA reads as TGCAGTGCTAGCGGGCTGACCGAGCAGTACTTC.